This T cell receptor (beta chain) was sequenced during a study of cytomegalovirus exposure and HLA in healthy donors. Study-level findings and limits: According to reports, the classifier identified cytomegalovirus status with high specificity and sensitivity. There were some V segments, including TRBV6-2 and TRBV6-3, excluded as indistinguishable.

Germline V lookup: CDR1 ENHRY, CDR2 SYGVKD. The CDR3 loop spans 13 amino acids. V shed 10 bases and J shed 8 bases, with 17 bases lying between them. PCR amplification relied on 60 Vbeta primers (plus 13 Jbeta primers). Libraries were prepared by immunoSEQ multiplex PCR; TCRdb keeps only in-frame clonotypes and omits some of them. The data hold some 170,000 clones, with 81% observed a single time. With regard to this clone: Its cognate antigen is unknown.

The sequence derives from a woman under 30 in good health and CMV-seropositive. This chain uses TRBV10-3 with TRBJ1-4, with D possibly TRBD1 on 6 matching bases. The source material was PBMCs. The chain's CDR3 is CATETGLGEKLFF. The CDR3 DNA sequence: TGTGCCACCGAGACAGGCCTTGGAGAAAAACTGTTTTTT.